The 3 T cell receptor beta chains below come from one sample, sequenced in a study of T cell changes during pregnancy in multiple sclerosis. The assay was immunoSEQ multiplex PCR, and TCRdb's table has in-frame clones only and misses some. The sample has some 74,000 clones; more than 90% are singletons. Sequences were derived from peripheral blood, sampled after pregnancy. These receptors were collected from a female donor in good health, enrolled as a control in a pregnancy study.

This clone has a single count. The chain is built from TRBV6-1 and TRBJ2-7; D is ambiguous. V was shortened by 1 base and J by 2 bases, with 15 bases between the two germline ends. CDR3 length: 16 amino acids. Germline V CDR1 and CDR2: MNHNS, SASEGT. The CDR3 nucleotides read TGTGCCAGCAGTGAAGAGTTATCAGGCGATGCCTACGAGCAGTACTTC. Translated, it gives CASSEELSGDAYEQYF.

This clone was recorded only once. The chain combines TRBV5-4 with TRBJ2-3; 9 nucleotides align to TRBD2. The CDR3 length is 17 residues. Unmatched junction bases numbered 11, after V lost 3 bases and J lost 3 bases. Looked up from germline, CDR1 is SGHNT and CDR2 is YYREEE (reference sequence). CDR3 in DNA: TGTGCCAGCAGCTCCGAGGCTAGCGGGGTCGTGACAGATACGCAGTATTTT. This gives the protein CASSSEASGVVTDTQYF.

The chain employs TRBV2 and TRBJ2-4; 13 bases agree with TRBD2. Losses at the gene ends were 6 bases for V and 8 bases for J; bases not matched to a gene: 4. The CDR3 runs 14 residues. Germline CDR1 reads SNHLY; CDR2 reads FYNNEI. CDR3 bases: TGTGCCAGCAGGGGGACTAGCGGGGAGGACATTCAGTACTTC. Translation: CASRGTSGEDIQYF.